This paragraph reports one T cell receptor (beta chain). The antigen remains unidentified. The method was immunoSEQ multiplex PCR; TCRdb's version includes in-frame clones alone and lacks a portion of them. The repertoire holds over 20,000 clones, with roughly 84% as singletons. This entry is derived from a study of chemoradiotherapy in HPV16-positive cancers. About the study: Candidate HPV-specific T-cell clones and common TCR motifs came from functional assays in a couple of HPV16-positive patients. Regarding the study as a whole: Non-HPV-specific T cells did not expand in tumors during treatment, whereas candidate HPV-specific clones and E7-related motifs did. HPV-specific T cells were functionally defined from only a couple of HPV16-positive patients.

Germline CDR1 and CDR2: LNHDA and SQIVND (reference sequence). V lost 3 bases, J lost 8 bases, and 13 bases lay in between. The CDR3 extends over 13 amino acids. The rearrangement links TRBV19 to TRBJ1-1; the D gene is possibly TRBD1 (5 bases). The clonotype comes from a human donor with HPV-associated anogenital cancer. The sample consisted of blood, taken from a patient who underwent chemoradiotherapy. The CDR3 sequence: CASSILGVKEAFF. CDR3 coding DNA: TGTGCCAGTAGTATTTTGGGGGTCAAAGAAGCTTTCTTT. Full variable domain (missing parts from reference TRBV19 and TRBJ1-1): DGGITQSPKYLFRKEGQNVTLSCEQNLNHDAMYWYRQDPGQGLRLIYYSQIVNDFQKGDIAEGYSVSREKKESFPLTVTSAQKNPTAFYLCASSILGVKEAFFGQGTRLTVV.